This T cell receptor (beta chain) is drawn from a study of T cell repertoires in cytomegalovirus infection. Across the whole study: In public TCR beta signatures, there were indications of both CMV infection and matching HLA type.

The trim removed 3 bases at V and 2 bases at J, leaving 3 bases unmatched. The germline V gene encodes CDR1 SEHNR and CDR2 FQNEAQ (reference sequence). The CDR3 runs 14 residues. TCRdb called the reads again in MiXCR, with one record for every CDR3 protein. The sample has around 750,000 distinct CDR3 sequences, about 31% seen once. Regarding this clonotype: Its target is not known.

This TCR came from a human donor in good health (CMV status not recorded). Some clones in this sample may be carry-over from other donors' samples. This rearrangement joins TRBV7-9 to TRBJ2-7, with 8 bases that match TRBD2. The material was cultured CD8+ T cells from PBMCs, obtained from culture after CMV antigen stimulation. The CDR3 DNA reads TGTGCCAGCAGCTTTAGCGGGGTCACCTACGAGCAGTACTTC. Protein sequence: CASSFSGVTYEQYF.